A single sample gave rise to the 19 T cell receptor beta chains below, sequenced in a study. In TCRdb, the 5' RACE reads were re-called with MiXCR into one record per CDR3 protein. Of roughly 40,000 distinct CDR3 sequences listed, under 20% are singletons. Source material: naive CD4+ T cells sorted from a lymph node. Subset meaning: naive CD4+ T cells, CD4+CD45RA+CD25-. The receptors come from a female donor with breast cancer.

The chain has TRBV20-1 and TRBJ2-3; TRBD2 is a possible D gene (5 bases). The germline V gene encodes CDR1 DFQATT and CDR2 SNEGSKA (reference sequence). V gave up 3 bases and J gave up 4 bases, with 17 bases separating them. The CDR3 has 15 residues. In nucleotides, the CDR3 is TGCAGTGCTAGGCGGACTGCGGAGGTCGCAGATACGCAGTATTTT. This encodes CSARRTAEVADTQYF.

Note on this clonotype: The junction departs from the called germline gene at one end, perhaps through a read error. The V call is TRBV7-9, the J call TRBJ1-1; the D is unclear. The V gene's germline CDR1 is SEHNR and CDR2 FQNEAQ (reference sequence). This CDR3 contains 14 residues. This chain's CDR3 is CASSFSMRNTVAFF. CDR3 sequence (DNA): TGTGCCAGCAGCTTTAGCATGCGGAACACTGTAGCTTTCTTT.

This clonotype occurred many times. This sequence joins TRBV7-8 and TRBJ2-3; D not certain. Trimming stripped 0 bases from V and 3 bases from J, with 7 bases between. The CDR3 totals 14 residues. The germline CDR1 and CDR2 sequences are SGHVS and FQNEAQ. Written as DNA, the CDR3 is TGTGCCAGCAGCTTAGCTAGGGAAACAGATACGCAGTATTTT. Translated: CASSLARETDTQYF. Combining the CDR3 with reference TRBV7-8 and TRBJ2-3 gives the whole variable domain GAGVSQSPRYKVAKRGQDVALRCDPISGHVSLFWYQQALGQGPEFLTYFQNEAQLDKSGLPSDRFFAERPEGSVSTLKIQRTQQEDSAVYLCASSLARETDTQYFGPGTRLTVL.

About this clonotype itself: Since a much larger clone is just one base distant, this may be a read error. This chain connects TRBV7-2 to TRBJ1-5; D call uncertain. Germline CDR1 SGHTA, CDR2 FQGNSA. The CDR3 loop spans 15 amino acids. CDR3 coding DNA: TGTGCCAGCAGCTTATCGGGAGGGAGTGGTCAGCCCCAGCTTTTT. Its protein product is CASSLSGGSGQPQLF.

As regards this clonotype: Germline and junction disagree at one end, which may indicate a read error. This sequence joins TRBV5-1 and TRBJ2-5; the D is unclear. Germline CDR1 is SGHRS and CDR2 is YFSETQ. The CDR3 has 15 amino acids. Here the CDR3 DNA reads TGCACCAGCAGCTTGGATCGACCGGGTTCAGAGACCCAGTACTTC. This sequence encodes CTSSLDRPGSETQYF.

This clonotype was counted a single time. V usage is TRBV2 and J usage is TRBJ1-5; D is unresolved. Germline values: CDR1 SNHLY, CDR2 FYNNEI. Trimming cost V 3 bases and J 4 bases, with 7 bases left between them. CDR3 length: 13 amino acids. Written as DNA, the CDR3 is TGTGCCAGCAGTGACGAGTGGAATCAGCCCCAGCATTTT. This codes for CASSDEWNQPQHF.

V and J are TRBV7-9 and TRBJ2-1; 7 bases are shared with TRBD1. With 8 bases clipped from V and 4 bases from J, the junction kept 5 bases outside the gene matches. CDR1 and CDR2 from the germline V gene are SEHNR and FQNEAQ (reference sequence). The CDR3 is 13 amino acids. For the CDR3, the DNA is TGTGCCAGCGTAAAGACAGGGTACAATGAGCAGTTCTTC. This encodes CASVKTGYNEQFF.

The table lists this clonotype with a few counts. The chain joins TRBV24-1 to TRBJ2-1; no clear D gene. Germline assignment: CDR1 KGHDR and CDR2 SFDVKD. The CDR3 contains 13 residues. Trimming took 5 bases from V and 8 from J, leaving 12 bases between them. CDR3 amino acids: CATSAQTDDEQFF. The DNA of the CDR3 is TGTGCCACCAGTGCTCAGACCGACGATGAGCAGTTCTTC.

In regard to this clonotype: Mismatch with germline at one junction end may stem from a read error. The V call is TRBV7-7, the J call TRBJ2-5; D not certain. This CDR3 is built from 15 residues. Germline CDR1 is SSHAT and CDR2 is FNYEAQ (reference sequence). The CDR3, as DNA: TGTGCTAGCAGCTTTGGTACAGCAATTAAAGAGACCCAGTACTTC. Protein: CASSFGTAIKETQYF.

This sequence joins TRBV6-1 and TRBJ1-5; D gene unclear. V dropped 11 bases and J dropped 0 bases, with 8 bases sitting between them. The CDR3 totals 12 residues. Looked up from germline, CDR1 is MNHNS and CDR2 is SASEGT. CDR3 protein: CASEYSNQPQHF. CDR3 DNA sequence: TGTGCCTCCGAGTATAGCAATCAGCCCCAGCATTTT.

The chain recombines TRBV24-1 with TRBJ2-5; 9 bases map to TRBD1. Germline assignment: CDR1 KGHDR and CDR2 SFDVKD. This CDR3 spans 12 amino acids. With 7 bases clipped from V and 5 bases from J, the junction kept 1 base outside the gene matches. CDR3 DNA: TGTGCCACCAGAGGACAGGGGGAGACCCAGTACTTC. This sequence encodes CATRGQGETQYF.

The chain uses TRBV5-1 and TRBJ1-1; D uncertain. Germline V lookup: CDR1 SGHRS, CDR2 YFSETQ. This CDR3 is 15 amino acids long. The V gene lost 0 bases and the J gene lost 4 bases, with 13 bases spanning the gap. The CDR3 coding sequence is TGCGCCAGCAGCTTGGTTTTTGGACGCGGCACTGAAGCTTTCTTT. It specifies CASSLVFGRGTEAFF.

The CDR3 DNA sequence: TGCGCCAGCAGCCTCTCCGGGACAGCAGGCGCCGAGCAGTACTTC. It yields the protein CASSLSGTAGAEQYF. The chain has TRBV5-1 and TRBJ2-7; 7 bases fit TRBD1. The junction had 13 bases not matched to a gene; V was cut back by 4 bases and J by 6 bases. This CDR3 has 15 amino acids. Germline lookup yields CDR1 SGHRS and CDR2 YFSETQ.

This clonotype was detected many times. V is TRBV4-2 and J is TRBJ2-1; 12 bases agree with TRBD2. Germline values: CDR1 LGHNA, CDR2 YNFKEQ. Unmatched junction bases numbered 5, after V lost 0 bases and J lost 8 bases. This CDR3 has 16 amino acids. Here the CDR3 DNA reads TGTGCCAGCAGCCAAGAGACTAGCGGGGGAGCGTATGAGCAGTTCTTC. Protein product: CASSQETSGGAYEQFF.

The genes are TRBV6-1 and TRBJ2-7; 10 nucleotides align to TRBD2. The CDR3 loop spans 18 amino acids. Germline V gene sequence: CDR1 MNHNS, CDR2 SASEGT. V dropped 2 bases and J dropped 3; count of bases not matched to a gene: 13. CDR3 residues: CASSERTSGSGGLYEQYF. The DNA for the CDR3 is TGTGCCAGCAGTGAAAGGACTAGCGGCTCAGGGGGACTCTACGAGCAGTACTTC.

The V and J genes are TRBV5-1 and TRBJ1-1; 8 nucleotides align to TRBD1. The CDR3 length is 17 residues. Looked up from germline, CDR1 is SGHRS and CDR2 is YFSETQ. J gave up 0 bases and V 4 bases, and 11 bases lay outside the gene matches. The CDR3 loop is CASSPVGTGGMNTEAFF. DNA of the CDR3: TGCGCCAGCAGCCCGGTCGGCACAGGGGGGATGAACACTGAAGCTTTCTTT.

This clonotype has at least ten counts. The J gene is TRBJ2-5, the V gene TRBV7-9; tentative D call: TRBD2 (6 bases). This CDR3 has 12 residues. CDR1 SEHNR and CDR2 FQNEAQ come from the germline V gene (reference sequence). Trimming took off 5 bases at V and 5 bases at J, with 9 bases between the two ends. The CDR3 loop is CASSMAGETQYF. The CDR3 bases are TGTGCCAGCAGCATGGCGGGGGAGACCCAGTACTTC. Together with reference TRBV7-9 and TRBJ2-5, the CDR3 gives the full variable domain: DTGVSQNPRHKITKRGQNVTFRCDPISEHNRLYWYRQTLGQGPEFLTYFQNEAQLEKSRLLSDRFSAERPKGSFSTLEIQRTEQGDSAMYLCASSMAGETQYFGPGTRLLVL.

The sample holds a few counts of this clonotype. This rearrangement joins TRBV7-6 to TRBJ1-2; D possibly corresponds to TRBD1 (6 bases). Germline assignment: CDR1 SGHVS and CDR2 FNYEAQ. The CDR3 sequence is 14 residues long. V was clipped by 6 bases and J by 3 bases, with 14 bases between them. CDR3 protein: CASSPGVTDYGYTF. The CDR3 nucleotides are TGTGCCAGCAGTCCAGGGGTAACGGACTATGGCTACACCTTC.

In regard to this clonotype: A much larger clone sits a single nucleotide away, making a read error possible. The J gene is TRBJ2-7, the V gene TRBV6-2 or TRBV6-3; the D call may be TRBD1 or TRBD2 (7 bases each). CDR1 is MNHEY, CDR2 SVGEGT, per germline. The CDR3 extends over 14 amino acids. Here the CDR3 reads CASTLRGGTYERYF. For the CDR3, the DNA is TGTGCCAGCACCCTCAGGGGGGGAACCTACGAGCGGTACTTC.